This T cell receptor beta chain was sequenced during a study of T cell responses to AZD1222 COVID-19 vaccine. Study observations and caveats: Among the donors, most were white British and more were female, and clonal diversity was possibly underestimated. Scientists sampled the repertoires only once the peak T cell response had passed.

Timing groups of about 4 and about 12 weeks for second doses were pooled. Method: immunoSEQ multiplex PCR; TCRdb's copy keeps in-frame clones and lacks some. The data contain roughly 120,000 clones, about 87% of them singletons. Trimming removed 1 base from V and 9 bases from J, with 10 bases in between. The CDR3 contains 14 residues. Germline V lookup: CDR1 MDHEN, CDR2 SYDVKM. The sample holds one count of this clone. The antigen remains undetermined. The chain joins TRBV28 to TRBJ1-6, with D unresolved. This TCR was recovered from an adult who received the AZD1222 COVID-19 vaccine. The specimen was peripheral blood, collected 28 days after the second AZD1222 dose. The CDR3 nucleotides are TGTGCCAGCAGTTTATTCGGGGTCCGTTCACCCCTCCACTTT. Translation gives CASSLFGVRSPLHF.